The 4 T cell receptor beta chains in this list originate from one sample, sequenced in a study of T cells in Graves' hyperthyroidism and ophthalmopathy (dated by TCRdb to the late 2010s). Libraries were prepared through multiplex PCR. The sample was run on an Illumina HiSeq 2000. The TCR beta CDR3 regions were amplified from the RNA transcripts. A first-round RT-PCR of the TCR CDR3 used the HTBI primer set with the Qiagen OneStep RT-PCR kit. Clones were called with MiXCR by TCRdb after fastp trimmed the public reads at Q25, and only in-frame beta chains were retained. Rows merge per CDR3 protein into single entries with the most common DNA and genes. Present in this sample are approximately 400,000 distinct CDR3 sequences, 14% to 15% of which were seen just once. The top ten clonotypes cover approximately 32% of the sample. Material for sequencing was blood. These receptors all come from a woman between 25 and 40 years old with Graves' hyperthyroidism.

This clonotype was seen ten or more times. This chain joins TRBV11-2 and TRBJ2-1, with 9 bases identical to TRBD2. The CDR3 sequence is 15 residues long. J lost 10 bases, V lost 1 base, and 8 bases had no gene match. Germline CDR1 SGHAT, CDR2 FQNNGV. The CDR3 reads CASSLGSSGTGEQFF. CDR3 nucleotide sequence: TGTGCCAGCAGCTTAGGCTCTAGCGGGACGGGGGAGCAGTTCTTC. Together with reference TRBV11-2 and TRBJ2-1, the CDR3 gives the full variable domain: EAGVAQSPRYKIIEKRQSVAFWCNPISGHATLYWYQQILGQGPKLLIQFQNNGVVDDSQLPKDRFSAERLKGVDSTLKIQPAKLEDSAVYLCASSLGSSGTGEQFFGPGTRLTVL.

This clonotype showed up just a few times. The V gene is TRBV19, the J gene TRBJ1-1; 10 positions agree with TRBD1. V was clipped by 3 bases and J by 1 base; unmatched bases: 5. This CDR3 has 16 amino acids. Germline V lookup: CDR1 LNHDA, CDR2 SQIVND (reference sequence). CDR3 sequence (DNA): TGTGCCAGTAGTATGAGGACAGGGGGGGCGAACACTGAAGCTTTCTTT. Its translation: CASSMRTGGANTEAFF. Full variable domain (outside the CDR3, taken from reference TRBV19 and TRBJ1-1): DGGITQSPKYLFRKEGQNVTLSCEQNLNHDAMYWYRQDPGQGLRLIYYSQIVNDFQKGDIAEGYSVSREKKESFPLTVTSAQKNPTAFYLCASSMRTGGANTEAFFGQGTRLTVV.

This clonotype appeared a few times. The V call is TRBV28, the J call TRBJ2-5; 9 nucleotides agree with TRBD2. Germline lookup yields CDR1 MDHEN and CDR2 SYDVKM. The CDR3 totals 16 residues. Trimming removed 4 bases from V and 6 bases from J; junction bases left unmatched: 12. The CDR3 DNA follows: TGTGCCAGCAGTTCTGGGACTAGCATGGGAAAAAAGACCCAGTACTTC. It yields the protein CASSSGTSMGKKTQYF. The whole variable domain, remainder taken from reference TRBV28 and TRBJ2-5, is DVKVTQSSRYLVKRTGEKVFLECVQDMDHENMFWYRQDPGLGLRLIYFSYDVKMKEKGDIPEGYSVSREKKERFSLILESASTNQTSMYLCASSSGTSMGKKTQYFGPGTRLLVL.

This clonotype has only a few counts. This chain connects TRBV11-2 to TRBJ1-5; TRBD1 is a possible D gene (6 bases). V was shortened by 5 bases and J by 7 bases, with 15 bases between the two germline ends. The CDR3 has 14 amino acids. From germline, CDR1 is SGHAT and CDR2 FQNNGV. The CDR3 nucleotides read TGTGCCAGCAGCCCCGGCAGGGGCGGCCAGCCCCAGCATTTT. Protein product: CASSPGRGGQPQHF.